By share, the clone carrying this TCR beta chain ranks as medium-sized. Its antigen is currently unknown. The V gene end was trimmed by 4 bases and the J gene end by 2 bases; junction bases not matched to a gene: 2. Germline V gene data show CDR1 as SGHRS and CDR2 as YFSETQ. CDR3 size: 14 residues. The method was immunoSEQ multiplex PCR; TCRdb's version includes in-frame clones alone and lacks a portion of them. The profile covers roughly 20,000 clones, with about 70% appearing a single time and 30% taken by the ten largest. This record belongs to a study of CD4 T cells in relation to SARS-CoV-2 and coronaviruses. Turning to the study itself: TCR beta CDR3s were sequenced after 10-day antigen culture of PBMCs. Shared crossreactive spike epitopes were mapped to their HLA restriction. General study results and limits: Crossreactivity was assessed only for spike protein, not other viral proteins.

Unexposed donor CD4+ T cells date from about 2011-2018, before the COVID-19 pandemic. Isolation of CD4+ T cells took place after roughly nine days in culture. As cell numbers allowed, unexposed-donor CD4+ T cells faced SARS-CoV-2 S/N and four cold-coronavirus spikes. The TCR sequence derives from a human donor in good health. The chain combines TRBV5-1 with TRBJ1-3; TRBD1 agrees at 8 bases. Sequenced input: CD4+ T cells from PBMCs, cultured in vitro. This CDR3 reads CASSAGQAGNTIYF. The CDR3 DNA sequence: TGCGCCAGCAGCGCGGGACAGGCTGGAAACACCATATATTTT.